This T cell receptor beta chain was documented in a study of blood T cells in healthy people across ages. Study-wide results and caveats: Roughly linear declines in TCR beta diversity per million T cells occurred with age. The study found TCR beta diversity correlated strongly with naive T cell percentage.

Comment on this clonotype: Its antigen remains unknown.

V lost 5 bases and J lost 4; bases outside the gene matches: 9. CDR1 is DFQATT and CDR2 is SNEGSKA in the germline V gene (reference sequence). CDR3 size: 14 residues. Sample-barcoded 5' priming and a J-beta primer mix drove a second PCR of about 7 to 12 cycles. TCRdb reanalysed the 5' RACE reads using MiXCR and keeps one entry per CDR3 protein. The profile shows 650,000 or so distinct CDR3 sequences, over 40% of them singletons. The TCR sequence derives from a woman of 80 years or more in good health. The V gene is TRBV20-1, the J gene TRBJ1-2; 8 nucleotides agree with TRBD1. The sequencing input was blood. This CDR3 is CSAGQGARGYGYTF. The CDR3 nucleotides are TGCAGTGCTGGCCAGGGGGCCAGGGGCTATGGCTACACCTTC.